This passage covers 27 T cell receptor beta chains from one sample sequenced in a study of T cell responses to AZD1222 COVID-19 vaccine. Produced via immunoSEQ multiplex PCR; TCRdb's table is partial and in-frame only. Of just under 90,000 clones in the sample, roughly 90% were seen once. The sample was peripheral blood, taken 28 days after the second AZD1222 dose. The source is an adult who received the AZD1222 COVID-19 vaccine.

The V gene is TRBV4-1, the J gene TRBJ2-1, with a possible D match to TRBD2 (7 bases). This CDR3 region has 15 residues. Germline lookup yields CDR1 MGHRA and CDR2 YSYEKL. V was trimmed by 4 bases and J by 8 bases, leaving 18 bases between them. Here the CDR3 reads CASSLIVGGVDEQFF. The CDR3 region has the DNA TGCGCCAGCAGCCTTATCGTAGGGGGGGTGGATGAGCAGTTCTTC.

This clone was seen just once. The V and J genes are TRBV9 and TRBJ1-2, with TRBD1 as a possible D gene (6 bases). CDR1 and CDR2 from the germline V gene are SGDLS and YYNGEE. The CDR3 spans 13 residues. The germline V and J ends were trimmed by 4 bases and 7 bases, with 14 bases remaining between them. CDR3 DNA sequence: TGTGCCAGCAGCTCGTCCCAGGGGATTGGCTACACCTTC. It specifies CASSSSQGIGYTF.

V is TRBV5-6 and J is TRBJ2-7, with D tentatively TRBD1 (5 bases). V was clipped by 3 bases and J by 8 bases, with 12 bases between them. Looked up from germline, CDR1 is SGHDT and CDR2 is YYEEEE. This CDR3 spans 12 amino acids. The CDR3 DNA reads TGTGCCAGCAGCTCGCCCGCAGGGAAGCAGTACTTC. It is translated as CASSSPAGKQYF. The full variable domain, completed using reference TRBV5-6 and TRBJ2-7, is DAGVTQSPTHLIKTRGQQVTLRCSPKSGHDTVSWYQQALGQGPQFIFQYYEEEERQRGNFPDRFSGHQFPNYSSELNVNALLLGDSALYLCASSSPAGKQYFGPGTRLTVT.

The rearrangement links TRBV28 to TRBJ1-5; 7 nucleotides align to TRBD1. This CDR3 is 14 amino acids long. CDR1 is MDHEN and CDR2 is SYDVKM in the germline V gene. The V segment lost 6 bases and the J segment 6 bases; nucleotides outside the gene matches: 8. In DNA, the CDR3 is TGTGCCAGCAGCCCACAGGGGTCCGCTCAGCCCCAGCATTTT. It codes for CASSPQGSAQPQHF.

The chain uses TRBV7-2 and TRBJ1-5; D not resolved. Germline CDR1 and CDR2: SGHTA and FQGNSA. There are 13 residues in the CDR3. V was shortened by 5 bases and J by 7 bases, with 12 bases between the two germline ends. The CDR3 DNA reads TGTGCCAGCAGCCAAAACTTAGGGCAGCCCCAGCATTTT. Encoded protein: CASSQNLGQPQHF.

The chain couples TRBV27 to TRBJ2-1; 7 bases match TRBD1. CDR1 and CDR2 (germline): MNHEY, SMNVEV (reference sequence). Germline trimming cut 3 bases from V and 6 bases from J; bases unmatched to any gene: 5. The length of the CDR3 is 14 residues. The CDR3 nucleotides read TGTGCCAGCAGTTTGACAGGGCTAGGCAATGAGCAGTTCTTC. Amino acids: CASSLTGLGNEQFF.

The V call is TRBV7-2, the J call TRBJ1-1; D gene ambiguous. With 5 bases removed from V and 4 bases from J, the gap between germline ends came to 17 bases. Per the germline V gene, CDR1 is SGHTA and CDR2 is FQGNSA. The CDR3 runs to 15 residues. DNA of the CDR3: TGTGCCAGCAGCCTTACACGCGTCGAGGGCACTGAAGCTTTCTTT. Amino acid sequence: CASSLTRVEGTEAFF.

The chain is built from TRBV7-9 and TRBJ1-2; the D is unclear. CDR1 and CDR2 from the germline V gene are SEHNR and FQNEAQ (reference sequence). V was cut by 1 base and J by 3 bases, with 3 bases left in between. The CDR3 totals 12 residues. CDR3 residues: CASSLDYYGYTF. The CDR3 DNA sequence: TGTGCCAGCAGCTTAGATTACTATGGCTACACCTTC. Based on the CDR3 plus reference TRBV7-9 and TRBJ1-2, the full variable domain is DTGVSQNPRHKITKRGQNVTFRCDPISEHNRLYWYRQTLGQGPEFLTYFQNEAQLEKSRLLSDRFSAERPKGSFSTLEIQRTEQGDSAMYLCASSLDYYGYTFGSGTRLTVV.

The CDR3 reads CASSLGVGANYGYTF. The CDR3 bases are TGTGCCAGCAGCCTAGGCGTGGGAGCTAACTATGGCTACACCTTC. The chain joins TRBV7-3 to TRBJ1-2; no clear D. The CDR3 is 15 amino acids. Trimming removed 5 bases from V and 0 bases from J, with 13 bases in between. Germline-derived CDR1 and CDR2 are SGHTA and FQGTGA.

The chain links TRBV3-1 (or the pseudogene TRBV3-2) to TRBJ2-3; 7 positions match TRBD2. The junction had 6 bases not matched to a gene; V was cut back by 0 bases and J by 0 bases. The CDR3 runs to 17 residues. From germline, CDR1 is LGHDT and CDR2 YNNKEL (reference sequence). CDR3 sequence: CASSQEVERGSTDTQYF. Here the CDR3 DNA reads TGTGCCAGCAGCCAAGAGGTAGAGCGGGGAAGCACAGATACGCAGTATTTT.

The chain recombines TRBV18 with TRBJ1-2, with 9 bases matching TRBD1. Germline V CDR1 and CDR2: KGHSH, LQKENI. The CDR3 extends over 13 amino acids. V trimming: 3 bases; J trimming: 6 bases; junction bases outside the gene matches: 2. The CDR3 spells CASSPRTGDGYTF. The DNA of the CDR3 is TGTGCCAGCTCACCCAGGACAGGGGATGGCTACACCTTC.

V is TRBV7-9 and J is TRBJ2-2; maybe TRBD1 (6 bases). V was cut by 3 bases and J by 3 bases, with 11 bases left in between. This CDR3 has 15 amino acids. The germline gives CDR1 SEHNR, CDR2 FQNEAQ (reference sequence). The CDR3 spells CASSLVQGHTGELFF. The CDR3 nucleotides read TGTGCCAGCAGCTTGGTACAGGGTCACACCGGGGAGCTGTTTTTT.

The V call is TRBV10-3, the J call TRBJ1-4, with TRBD1 as a possible D gene (5 bases). The CDR3 runs to 13 residues. V dropped 0 bases and J dropped 8 bases, with 7 bases sitting between them. In germline, CDR1 is ENHRY, CDR2 SYGVKD. The CDR3, as DNA: TGTGCCATCAGTGAGTCCGACAGCGAAAAACTGTTTTTT. Its protein is CAISESDSEKLFF.

The chain carries TRBV5-4 and TRBJ1-2, with D possibly being TRBD1 (5 bases). Per the germline V gene, CDR1 is SGHNT and CDR2 is YYREEE (reference sequence). This CDR3 is built from 12 residues. Trimming shortened V by 10 bases and J by 8 bases, and 18 bases separated the two germline ends. The CDR3 loop reads CAVLRGGEGYTF. The CDR3, as DNA: TGTGCCGTGTTACGGGGCGGGGAAGGCTACACCTTC. Drawing the rest from reference TRBV5-4 and TRBJ1-2, the complete variable domain is ETGVTQSPTHLIKTRGQQVTLRCSSQSGHNTVSWYQQALGQGPQFIFQYYREEENGRGNFPPRFSGLQFPNYSSELNVNALELDDSALYLCAVLRGGEGYTFGSGTRLTVV.

This CDR3 is CASSQVMPSGGPLHSYEQYF. CDR3 bases: TGTGCCAGCAGCCAAGTTATGCCTAGCGGGGGCCCTCTCCACTCCTACGAGCAGTACTTC. This chain joins TRBV3-1 (or the pseudogene TRBV3-2) and TRBJ2-7; the match to TRBD2 covers 10 bases. The CDR3 extends over 20 amino acids. Germline V gene lookup returns CDR1 LGHDT and CDR2 YNNKEL (reference sequence). After removal of 1 base from V and 0 bases from J, the junction contained 15 bases not matched to a gene.

This clone was found a few times. The sample holds other DNA sequences that translate to the same CDR3. In nucleotides, the CDR3 is TGTGCCAGCAGCTTAAAAGGGACAGGGCCTGGAAACACCATATATTTT. Translating gives CASSLKGTGPGNTIYF. This rearrangement joins TRBV7-9 to TRBJ1-3; 9 nucleotides match TRBD1. The germline V gene has CDR1 SEHNR and CDR2 FQNEAQ (reference sequence). The CDR3 contains 16 residues. Trimming at V came to 2 bases and at J to 2 bases, leaving 4 bases not matched to a gene. Complete variable domain (other parts from reference TRBV7-9 and TRBJ1-3): DTGVSQNPRHKITKRGQNVTFRCDPISEHNRLYWYRQTLGQGPEFLTYFQNEAQLEKSRLLSDRFSAERPKGSFSTLEIQRTEQGDSAMYLCASSLKGTGPGNTIYFGEGSWLTVV.

The rearrangement uses TRBV7-2 and TRBJ2-2; TRBD2 might be the D (6 bases). This CDR3 contains 15 residues. Germline V gene sequence: CDR1 SGHTA, CDR2 FQGNSA. V dropped 6 bases and J dropped 7 bases, with 18 bases sitting between them. Here the CDR3 DNA reads TGTGCCAGCAGACCCACCTATAAGGGAGGCGGGGAGCTGTTTTTT. This codes for CASRPTYKGGGELFF.

The chain has TRBV9 and TRBJ1-2; 8 nucleotides line up with TRBD1. Germline CDR1 reads SGDLS; CDR2 reads YYNGEE. This CDR3 is built from 14 residues. V was clipped by 0 bases and J by 7 bases; unmatched bases: 5. The CDR3 spells CASSVEQGAGGYTF. As DNA, the CDR3 is TGTGCCAGCAGCGTAGAGCAGGGGGCGGGTGGCTACACCTTC. The complete variable domain, with remaining parts taken from reference TRBV9 and TRBJ1-2, reads DSGVTQTPKHLITATGQRVTLRCSPRSGDLSVYWYQQSLDQGLQFLIQYYNGEERAKGNILERFSAQQFPDLHSELNLSSLELGDSALYFCASSVEQGAGGYTFGSGTRLTVV.

The chain links TRBV2 to TRBJ1-2; 9 bases are shared with TRBD1. The CDR3 totals 15 residues. The J segment lost 8 bases and the V segment lost 1 base, leaving 8 bases of the junction unmatched. Looked up from germline, CDR1 is SNHLY and CDR2 is FYNNEI. The CDR3 coding sequence is TGTGCCAGCAGTGAAGGGCGGGACAGGGTTCAAGGCTACACCTTC. Its protein is CASSEGRDRVQGYTF.

The chain is built from TRBV27 and TRBJ2-7; TRBD1 matches 7 bases. CDR1 and CDR2 (germline): MNHEY, SMNVEV (reference sequence). The CDR3 sequence is 13 residues long. V dropped 2 bases and J dropped 5; count of bases not matched to a gene: 3. In nucleotides, the CDR3 is TGTGCCAGCAGTTTACTCCAGGGGGACGAGCAGTACTTC. Protein sequence: CASSLLQGDEQYF.

The chain combines TRBV20-1 with TRBJ1-2; a weak D match, TRBD1 (6 bases). The V end lost 4 bases, the J end lost 5 bases, and 8 bases lay between the germline ends. CDR1 and CDR2 (germline): DFQATT, SNEGSKA (reference sequence). There are 11 residues in the CDR3. The CDR3, as DNA: TGCAGTGCTAAGACAGGTTATGGCTACACCTTC. Encoded protein: CSAKTGYGYTF.

The chain has TRBV5-4 and TRBJ1-1; D perhaps matches TRBD1 (5 bases). CDR3 length: 17 amino acids. The ends were cut back, 4 bases at V and 1 base at J, with 20 bases in the middle. In germline, CDR1 is SGHNT, CDR2 YYREEE (reference sequence). CDR3: CASSTGRQRISNTEAFF. The CDR3 DNA follows: TGTGCCAGCAGCACAGGAAGACAGAGAATTTCGAACACTGAAGCTTTCTTT.

The chain joins TRBV6-1 to TRBJ1-1; D is unclear. This CDR3 is built from 13 residues. Trimming shortened V by 5 bases and J by 8 bases, and 15 bases separated the two germline ends. From germline, CDR1 is MNHNS and CDR2 SASEGT. CDR3 DNA: TGTGCCAGCAGTCTACCCCGGACCGAGGAAGCTTTCTTT. Its translation is CASSLPRTEEAFF.

The rearrangement joins TRBV4-1 to TRBJ2-1; 10 bases match TRBD1. The CDR3 is 15 residues long. Germline loops: CDR1 MGHRA, CDR2 YSYEKL. Losses at the gene ends were 1 base for V and 9 bases for J; bases not matched to a gene: 6. CDR3: CASSQVGTGVGEQFF. The CDR3 coding sequence is TGCGCCAGCAGCCAAGTCGGGACAGGGGTCGGTGAGCAGTTCTTC.

The chain has TRBV7-2 and TRBJ1-6; the D gene is possibly TRBD1 (5 bases). The CDR3 contains 13 residues. Germline lookup yields CDR1 SGHTA and CDR2 FQGNSA. Trimming pared 6 bases from V and 10 bases from J, leaving 13 bases between. CDR3 nucleotide sequence: TGTGCCAGCAGGCCTGGGACGGGGTCACCCCTCCACTTT. Its protein product is CASRPGTGSPLHF.

This clone was seen a handful of times. The rearrangement joins TRBV19 to TRBJ2-3, with a weak D call TRBD2 (6 bases). Per germline, CDR1 LNHDA and CDR2 SQIVND (reference sequence). V shed 3 bases and J shed 3 bases, with 16 bases lying between them. CDR3 length: 16 amino acids. The DNA for the CDR3 is TGTGCCAGTAGTATGCCCGTGGAGGGGCCAACAGATACGCAGTATTTT. Translating it yields CASSMPVEGPTDTQYF.

The chain links TRBV27 to TRBJ2-1, with D unresolved. Trimming removed 5 bases at V and 5 bases at J, with 13 bases between. CDR1 is MNHEY, CDR2 SMNVEV, per germline (reference sequence). This CDR3 region has 14 residues. The CDR3 sequence is CASSGWSRNNEQFF. Here the CDR3 DNA reads TGTGCCAGCAGTGGGTGGTCGAGAAACAATGAGCAGTTCTTC.